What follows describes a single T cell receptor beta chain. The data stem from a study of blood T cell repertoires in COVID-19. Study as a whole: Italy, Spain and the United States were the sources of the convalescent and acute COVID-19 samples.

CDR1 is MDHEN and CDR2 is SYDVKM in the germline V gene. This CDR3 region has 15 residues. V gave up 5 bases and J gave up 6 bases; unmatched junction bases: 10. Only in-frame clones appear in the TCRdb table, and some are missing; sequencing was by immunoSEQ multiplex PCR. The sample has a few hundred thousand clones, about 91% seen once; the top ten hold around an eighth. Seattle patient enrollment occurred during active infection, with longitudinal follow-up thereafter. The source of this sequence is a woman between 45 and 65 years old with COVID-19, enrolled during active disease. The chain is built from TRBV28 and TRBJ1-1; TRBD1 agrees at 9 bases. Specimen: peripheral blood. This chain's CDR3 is CASSVPGQGRPEAFF. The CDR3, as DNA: TGTGCCAGCAGTGTCCCGGGACAGGGAAGGCCTGAAGCTTTCTTT. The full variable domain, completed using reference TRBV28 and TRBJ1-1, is DVKVTQSSRYLVKRTGEKVFLECVQDMDHENMFWYRQDPGLGLRLIYFSYDVKMKEKGDIPEGYSVSREKKERFSLILESASTNQTSMYLCASSVPGQGRPEAFFGQGTRLTVV.